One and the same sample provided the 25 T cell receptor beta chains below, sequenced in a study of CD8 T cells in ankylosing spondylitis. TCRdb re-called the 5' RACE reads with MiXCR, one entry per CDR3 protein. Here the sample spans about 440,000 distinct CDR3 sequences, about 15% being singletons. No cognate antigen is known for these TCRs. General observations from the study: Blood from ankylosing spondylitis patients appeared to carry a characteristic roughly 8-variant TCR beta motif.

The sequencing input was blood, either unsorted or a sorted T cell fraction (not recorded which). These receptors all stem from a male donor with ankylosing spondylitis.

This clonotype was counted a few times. CDR3 loop: CATSRDLDRGLYF. The DNA of the CDR3 is TGTGCCACCAGCAGAGATCTGGACAGGGGGCTCTATTTT. The rearrangement links TRBV15 to TRBJ2-3; the match to TRBD1 covers 11 bases. CDR3 length equals 13 residues. Trimming at V came to 0 bases and at J to 15 bases, leaving 5 bases not matched to a gene. CDR1 LNHNV and CDR2 YYDKDF come from the germline V gene (reference sequence).

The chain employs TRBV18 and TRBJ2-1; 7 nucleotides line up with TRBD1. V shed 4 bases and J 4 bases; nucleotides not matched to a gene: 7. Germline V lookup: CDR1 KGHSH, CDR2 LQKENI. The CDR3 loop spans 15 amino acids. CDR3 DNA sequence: TGTGCCAGCTCACAAACCGGGACAGCGTACAATGAGCAGTTCTTC. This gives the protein CASSQTGTAYNEQFF.

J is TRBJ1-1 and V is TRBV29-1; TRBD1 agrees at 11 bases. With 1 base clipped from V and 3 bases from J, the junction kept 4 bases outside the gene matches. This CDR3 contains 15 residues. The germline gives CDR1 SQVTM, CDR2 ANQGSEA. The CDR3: CSVEGTGGGYTEAFF. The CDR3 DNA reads TGCAGCGTTGAAGGGACAGGGGGCGGTTACACTGAAGCTTTCTTT.

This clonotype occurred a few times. The CDR3 sequence: CASSFQGGLDTGELFF. CDR3 DNA: TGTGCCAGCAGCTTCCAAGGGGGGCTGGACACCGGGGAGCTGTTTTTT. The chain joins TRBV5-5 to TRBJ2-2, with D perhaps given as TRBD1 or TRBD2 (6 bases each). This CDR3 spans 16 amino acids. V lost 2 bases to trimming and J lost 3 bases, with 14 bases between them. Germline V CDR1 and CDR2: SGHKS, YYEKEE (reference sequence).

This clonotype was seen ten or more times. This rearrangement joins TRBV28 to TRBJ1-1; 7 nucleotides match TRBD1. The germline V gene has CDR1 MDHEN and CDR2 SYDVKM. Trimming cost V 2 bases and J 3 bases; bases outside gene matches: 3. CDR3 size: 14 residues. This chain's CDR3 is CASSLRDSYTEAFF. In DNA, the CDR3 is TGTGCCAGCAGTTTACGGGACAGCTACACTGAAGCTTTCTTT. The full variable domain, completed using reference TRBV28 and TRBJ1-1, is DVKVTQSSRYLVKRTGEKVFLECVQDMDHENMFWYRQDPGLGLRLIYFSYDVKMKEKGDIPEGYSVSREKKERFSLILESASTNQTSMYLCASSLRDSYTEAFFGQGTRLTVV.

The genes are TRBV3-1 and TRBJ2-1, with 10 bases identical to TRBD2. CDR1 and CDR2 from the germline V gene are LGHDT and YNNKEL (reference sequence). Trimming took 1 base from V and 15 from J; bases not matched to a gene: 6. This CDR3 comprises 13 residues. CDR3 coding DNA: TGTGCCAGCAGCCAAGTAGCGGGGGGCTGGGGGTTCTTC. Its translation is CASSQVAGGWGFF.

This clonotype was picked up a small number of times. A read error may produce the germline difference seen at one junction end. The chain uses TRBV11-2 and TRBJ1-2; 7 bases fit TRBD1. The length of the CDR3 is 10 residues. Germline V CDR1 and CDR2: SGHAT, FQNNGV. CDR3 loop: CASSRGQLVF. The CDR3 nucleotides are TGTGCCAGCAGCCGGGGACAGCTTGTATTC.

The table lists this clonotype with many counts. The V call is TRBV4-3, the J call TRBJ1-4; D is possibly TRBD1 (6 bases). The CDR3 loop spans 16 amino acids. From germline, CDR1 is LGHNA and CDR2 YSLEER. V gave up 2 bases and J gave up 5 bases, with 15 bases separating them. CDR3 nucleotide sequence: TGCGCCAGCAGCCAACTTGGACAGTTGGGGAATGAAAAACTGTTTTTT. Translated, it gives CASSQLGQLGNEKLFF.

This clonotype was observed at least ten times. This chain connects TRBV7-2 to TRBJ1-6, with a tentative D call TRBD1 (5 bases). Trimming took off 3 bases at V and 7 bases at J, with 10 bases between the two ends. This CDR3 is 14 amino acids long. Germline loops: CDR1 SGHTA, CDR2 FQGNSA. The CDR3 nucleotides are TGTGCCAGCAGCTTGGACACTGGCAATTCACCCCTCCACTTT. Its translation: CASSLDTGNSPLHF.

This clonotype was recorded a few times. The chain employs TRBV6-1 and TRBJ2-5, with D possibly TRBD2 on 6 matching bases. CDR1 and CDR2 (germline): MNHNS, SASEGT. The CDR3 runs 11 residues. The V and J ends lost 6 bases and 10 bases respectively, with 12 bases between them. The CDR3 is CASRRDFYQYF. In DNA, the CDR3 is TGTGCCAGCAGGCGGGACTTTTACCAGTACTTC.

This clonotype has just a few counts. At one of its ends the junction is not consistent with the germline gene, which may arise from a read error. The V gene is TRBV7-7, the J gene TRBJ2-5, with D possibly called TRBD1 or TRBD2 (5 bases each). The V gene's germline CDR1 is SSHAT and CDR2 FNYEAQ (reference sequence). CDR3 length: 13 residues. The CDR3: CASSRDARETQYF. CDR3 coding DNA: TGTGCTAGCAGCCGGGACGCTCGAGAGACCCAGTACTTC.

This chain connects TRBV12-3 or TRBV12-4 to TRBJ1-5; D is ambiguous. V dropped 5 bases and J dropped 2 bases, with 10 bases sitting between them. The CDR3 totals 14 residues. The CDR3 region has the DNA TGTGCCAGCAGTAAGGATGCTGGCAATCAGCCCCAGCATTTT. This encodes CASSKDAGNQPQHF.

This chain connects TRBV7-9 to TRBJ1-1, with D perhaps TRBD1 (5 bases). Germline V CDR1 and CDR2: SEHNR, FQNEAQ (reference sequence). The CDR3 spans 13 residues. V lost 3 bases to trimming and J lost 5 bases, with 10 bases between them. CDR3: CASSFTQGTEAFF. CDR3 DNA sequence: TGTGCCAGCAGCTTCACCCAGGGAACTGAAGCTTTCTTT. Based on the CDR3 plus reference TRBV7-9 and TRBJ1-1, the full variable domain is DTGVSQNPRHKITKRGQNVTFRCDPISEHNRLYWYRQTLGQGPEFLTYFQNEAQLEKSRLLSDRFSAERPKGSFSTLEIQRTEQGDSAMYLCASSFTQGTEAFFGQGTRLTVV.

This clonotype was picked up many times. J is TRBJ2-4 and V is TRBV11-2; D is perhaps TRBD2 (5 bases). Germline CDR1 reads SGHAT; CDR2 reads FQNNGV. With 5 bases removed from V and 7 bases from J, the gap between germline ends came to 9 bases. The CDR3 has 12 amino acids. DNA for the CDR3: TGTGCCAGCAGCCCCGGACTGAACATTCAGTACTTC. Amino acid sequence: CASSPGLNIQYF.

The CDR3 loop reads CASSQDRRARYF. The CDR3 DNA reads TGTGCCAGCAGCCAAGATAGGCGGGCCCGATATTTT. The rearrangement links TRBV3-1 to TRBJ1-3, with unresolved D. Germline-derived CDR1 and CDR2 are LGHDT and YNNKEL (reference sequence). Trimming removed 0 bases from V and 15 bases from J, with 12 bases in between. There are 12 residues in the CDR3.

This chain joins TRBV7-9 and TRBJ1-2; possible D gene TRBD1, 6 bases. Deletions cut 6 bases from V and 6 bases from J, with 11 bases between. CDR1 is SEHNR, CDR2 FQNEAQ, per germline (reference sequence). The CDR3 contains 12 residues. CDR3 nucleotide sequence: TGTGCCAGCAGTAGGACAGAAAATGGCTACACCTTC. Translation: CASSRTENGYTF.

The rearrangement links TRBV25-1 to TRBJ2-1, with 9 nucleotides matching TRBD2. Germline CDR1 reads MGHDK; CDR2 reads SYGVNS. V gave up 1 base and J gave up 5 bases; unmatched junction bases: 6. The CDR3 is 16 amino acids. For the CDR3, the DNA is TGTGCCAGCAGTGAATTAAGAAGCGGGGGGAACAATGAGCAGTTCTTC. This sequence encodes CASSELRSGGNNEQFF.

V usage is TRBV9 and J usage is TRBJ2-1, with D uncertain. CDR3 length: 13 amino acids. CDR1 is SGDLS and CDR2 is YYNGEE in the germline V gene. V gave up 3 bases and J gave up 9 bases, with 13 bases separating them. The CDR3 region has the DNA TGTGCCAGCAGCGCCCTACCTAGTGTTGAGCAGTTCTTC. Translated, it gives CASSALPSVEQFF.

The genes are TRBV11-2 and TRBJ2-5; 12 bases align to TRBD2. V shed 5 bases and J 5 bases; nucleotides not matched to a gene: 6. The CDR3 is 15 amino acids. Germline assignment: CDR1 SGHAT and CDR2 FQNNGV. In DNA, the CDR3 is TGTGCCAGCAGCCCTCGGACTAGCGGGGTGGAGACCCAGTACTTC. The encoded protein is CASSPRTSGVETQYF. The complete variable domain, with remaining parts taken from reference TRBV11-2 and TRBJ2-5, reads EAGVAQSPRYKIIEKRQSVAFWCNPISGHATLYWYQQILGQGPKLLIQFQNNGVVDDSQLPKDRFSAERLKGVDSTLKIQPAKLEDSAVYLCASSPRTSGVETQYFGPGTRLLVL.

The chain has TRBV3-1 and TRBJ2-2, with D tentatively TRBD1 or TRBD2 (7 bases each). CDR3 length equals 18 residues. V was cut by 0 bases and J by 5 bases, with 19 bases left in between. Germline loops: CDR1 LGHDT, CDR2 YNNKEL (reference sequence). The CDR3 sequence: CASSQDPSGTAPTGELFF. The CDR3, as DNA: TGTGCCAGCAGCCAAGATCCAAGCGGGACAGCACCTACCGGGGAGCTGTTTTTT.

In DNA, the CDR3 is TGTGCCAGCAGACGGTCCGGGACAGGGAGTTCTGGGGCCAACGTCCTGACTTTC. Encoded protein: CASRRSGTGSSGANVLTF. The V gene is TRBV12-3 or TRBV12-4, the J gene TRBJ2-6; 9 nucleotides line up with TRBD1. V lost 6 bases and J lost 1; bases outside the gene matches: 10. This CDR3 spans 18 amino acids.

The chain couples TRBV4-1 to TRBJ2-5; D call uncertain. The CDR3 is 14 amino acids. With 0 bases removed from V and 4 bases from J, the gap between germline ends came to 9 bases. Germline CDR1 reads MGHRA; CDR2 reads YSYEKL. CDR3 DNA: TGCGCCAGCAGCCAAGAAGAAGGTCGAGAGACCCAGTACTTC. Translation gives CASSQEEGRETQYF.

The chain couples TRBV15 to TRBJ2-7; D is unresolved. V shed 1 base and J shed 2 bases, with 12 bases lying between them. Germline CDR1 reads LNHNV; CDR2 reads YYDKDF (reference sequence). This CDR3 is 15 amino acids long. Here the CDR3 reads CATSRVVIGPYEQYF. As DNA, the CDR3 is TGTGCCACCAGCAGAGTGGTCATAGGGCCCTACGAGCAGTACTTC. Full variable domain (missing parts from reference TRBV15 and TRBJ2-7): DAMVIQNPRYQVTQFGKPVTLSCSQTLNHNVMYWYQQKSSQAPKLLFHYYDKDFNNEADTPDNFQSRRPNTSFCFLDIRSPGLGDTAMYLCATSRVVIGPYEQYFGPGTRLTVT.

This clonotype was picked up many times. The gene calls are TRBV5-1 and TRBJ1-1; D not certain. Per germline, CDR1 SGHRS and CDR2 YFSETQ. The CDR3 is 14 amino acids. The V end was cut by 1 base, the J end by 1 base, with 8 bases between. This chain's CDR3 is CASSLSGGNTEAFF. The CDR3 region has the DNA TGCGCCAGCAGCTTGTCAGGAGGGAACACTGAAGCTTTCTTT. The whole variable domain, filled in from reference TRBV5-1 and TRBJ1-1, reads KAGVTQTPRYLIKTRGQQVTLSCSPISGHRSVSWYQQTPGQGLQFLFEYFSETQRNKGNFPGRFSGRQFSNSRSEMNVSTLELGDSALYLCASSLSGGNTEAFFGQGTRLTVV.

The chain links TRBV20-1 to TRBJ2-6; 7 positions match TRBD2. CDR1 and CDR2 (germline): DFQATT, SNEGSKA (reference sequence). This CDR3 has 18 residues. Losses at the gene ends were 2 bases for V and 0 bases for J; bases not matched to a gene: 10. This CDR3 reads CSARISGGLSSGANVLTF. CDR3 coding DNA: TGCAGTGCTAGAATCTCGGGGGGACTTTCCTCTGGGGCCAACGTCCTGACTTTC.